A single sample gave rise to the 16 T cell receptor beta chains below, sequenced in a study of blood T cell repertoires in COVID-19. The method was immunoSEQ multiplex PCR; TCRdb's version includes in-frame clones alone and lacks a portion of them. The table has 330,000 or so clones, approximately 92% seen once. Sequenced: PBMCs or T cells enriched from blood (not recorded which). The receptors come from a woman in her twenties or thirties who had recovered from COVID-19.

This clone was seen once. The chain links TRBV28 to TRBJ2-1; the match to TRBD2 covers 9 bases. The germline gives CDR1 MDHEN, CDR2 SYDVKM. This CDR3 comprises 15 residues. The V and J ends lost 5 bases and 8 bases, in that order; junction bases with no gene match: 10. CDR3 DNA: TGTGCCAGCAGTCCGGCGGGAGGGCCGGGCGATGAGCAGTTCTTC. Translation gives CASSPAGGPGDEQFF.

The chain carries TRBV6-5 and TRBJ1-1; D unclear. CDR3 length: 13 residues. The ends were cut back, 5 bases at V and 10 bases at J, with 17 bases in the middle. Germline V gene lookup returns CDR1 MNHEY and CDR2 SVGAGI. Here the CDR3 reads CASSPRGYWGAFF. The CDR3 bases are TGTGCCAGCAGTCCCCGGGGATATTGGGGAGCTTTCTTT.

This sequence joins TRBV5-4 and TRBJ1-2; D not resolved. Per germline, CDR1 SGHNT and CDR2 YYREEE (reference sequence). The CDR3 has 15 amino acids. Trimming took off 3 bases at V and 5 bases at J, with 17 bases between the two ends. The CDR3 DNA reads as TGTGCCAGCAGCTCCCCTGTCGGGGTTATATATGGCTACACCTTC. Translation gives CASSSPVGVIYGYTF.

The chain combines TRBV29-1 with TRBJ1-2; tentatively, D is TRBD1 (6 bases). V lost 1 base, J lost 8 bases, and 11 bases lay in between. The CDR3 is made up of 12 amino acids. CDR1 is SQVTM and CDR2 is ANQGSEA in the germline V gene. The CDR3 protein is CSVEAGAGGYTF. DNA for the CDR3: TGCAGCGTTGAAGCAGGGGCGGGCGGCTACACCTTC.

The rearrangement joins TRBV7-2 to TRBJ2-5; 7 nucleotides line up with TRBD1. Trimming took 4 bases from V and 5 from J; bases not matched to a gene: 13. This CDR3 region has 16 residues. Germline values: CDR1 SGHTA, CDR2 FQGNSA. The CDR3 loop is CASSSGGTVRRETQYF. The CDR3, as DNA: TGTGCCAGCAGCTCAGGTGGGACAGTTCGACGGGAGACCCAGTACTTC. Based on the CDR3 plus reference TRBV7-2 and TRBJ2-5, the full variable domain is GAGVSQSPSNKVTEKGKDVELRCDPISGHTALYWYRQSLGQGLEFLIYFQGNSAPDKSGLPSDRFSAERTGGSVSTLTIQRTQQEDSAVYLCASSSGGTVRRETQYFGPGTRLLVL.

This chain connects TRBV12-3 or TRBV12-4 to TRBJ2-1; a possible D gene is TRBD2 (5 bases). This CDR3 region has 13 residues. V was pared by 4 bases and J by 4 bases, with 8 bases between. The CDR3 bases are TGTGCCAGCAGTTCCGGGGTTTACAATGAGCAGTTCTTC. It codes for CASSSGVYNEQFF.

This clone has only a few counts. The genes are TRBV4-2 and TRBJ2-7; 8 positions agree with TRBD2. The germline V gene encodes CDR1 LGHNA and CDR2 YNFKEQ. CDR3 size: 16 residues. J was trimmed by 0 bases and V by 0 bases; bases with no gene match: 4. The CDR3 is CASSQEGSGSSYEQYF. The CDR3 region has the DNA TGTGCCAGCAGCCAAGAAGGCAGCGGGAGCTCCTACGAGCAGTACTTC.

A single count supports this clone. V is TRBV9 and J is TRBJ1-2; 8 bases are shared with TRBD1. Germline CDR1 is SGDLS and CDR2 is YYNGEE. This CDR3 has 14 amino acids. Losses at the gene ends were 3 bases for V and 8 bases for J; bases not matched to a gene: 9. CDR3 bases: TGTGCCAGCAGCGCCCTGACAGGGGCGGGGGGCTACACCTTC. Amino acid sequence: CASSALTGAGGYTF.

V gene TRBV24-1 combines with J gene TRBJ2-2; D is uncertain. The V end was cut by 4 bases, the J end by 8 bases, with 4 bases between. The germline CDR1 and CDR2 sequences are KGHDR and SFDVKD. CDR3 length: 11 residues. The CDR3 nucleotides read TGTGCCACCAGTGACTCGGGGGAGCTGTTTTTT. This translates into CATSDSGELFF.

The genes are TRBV15 and TRBJ2-4, with D possibly being TRBD2 (6 bases). CDR3 size: 13 residues. Germline CDR1 LNHNV, CDR2 YYDKDF (reference sequence). V lost 2 bases to trimming and J lost 9 bases, with 11 bases between them. CDR3 in DNA: TGTGCCACCAGCAGACCTGAGGAGGGCATTCAGTACTTC. It encodes CATSRPEEGIQYF.

The gene calls are TRBV19 and TRBJ2-7, with 9 bases fitting TRBD1. Germline V gene data show CDR1 as LNHDA and CDR2 as SQIVND (reference sequence). V trimming: 6 bases; J trimming: 0 bases; junction bases outside the gene matches: 6. This CDR3 spans 15 amino acids. CDR3 coding DNA: TGTGCCAGTAGGGATCCGGGACAGGGCTCCTACGAGCAGTACTTC. It is translated as CASRDPGQGSYEQYF.

The rearrangement links TRBV11-3 to TRBJ1-2, with D tentatively TRBD1 (6 bases). V lost 4 bases to trimming and J lost 7 bases, with 19 bases between them. The V gene's germline CDR1 is SGHNT and CDR2 YENEEA. CDR3 size: 15 residues. For the CDR3, the DNA is TGTGCCAGCAGCTCGGGACATAGGGAGATAGGTGGCTACACCTTC. This encodes CASSSGHREIGGYTF. The full variable domain, completed using reference TRBV11-3 and TRBJ1-2, is EAGVVQSPRYKIIEKKQPVAFWCNPISGHNTLYWYLQNLGQGPELLIRYENEEAVDDSQLPKDRFSAERLKGVDSTLKIQPAELGDSAVYLCASSSGHREIGGYTFGSGTRLTVV.

About this clone: Other DNA variants within this sample encode the same CDR3. This chain uses TRBV7-6 with TRBJ2-7, with 7 bases identical to TRBD1. The CDR3 runs to 14 residues. Trimming at V came to 1 base and at J to 2 bases, leaving 2 bases not matched to a gene. Germline CDR1 and CDR2: SGHVS and FNYEAQ. In DNA form, the CDR3 reads TGTGCCAGCAGCTTAGGACAGGGAACCTACGAGCAGTACTTC. Translation: CASSLGQGTYEQYF. Full variable domain (missing parts from reference TRBV7-6 and TRBJ2-7): GAGVSQSPRYKVTKRGQDVALRCDPISGHVSLYWYRQALGQGPEFLTYFNYEAQQDKSGLPNDRFSAERPEGSISTLTIQRTEQRDSAMYRCASSLGQGTYEQYFGPGTRLTVT.

In this sample, this clone turned up once. The CDR3 coding sequence is TGCGCCAGCAGCCAATCCAGGGCGTCCGGGGAGCTGTTTTTT. This gives the protein CASSQSRASGELFF. V gene TRBV4-1 combines with J gene TRBJ2-2; possibly TRBD1 for D (5 bases). CDR1 is MGHRA and CDR2 is YSYEKL in the germline V gene. Trimming left V 2 bases short and J 6 bases short, with 10 bases between. There are 14 residues in the CDR3.

This clone was seen at least ten times. The chain has TRBV27 and TRBJ2-1; 8 nucleotides align to TRBD2. The CDR3 consists of 15 residues. J gave up 4 bases and V 2 bases, and 4 bases lay outside the gene matches. Germline V gene sequence: CDR1 MNHEY, CDR2 SMNVEV (reference sequence). CDR3 in amino acids: CASSLGGGSYNEQFF. In DNA form, the CDR3 reads TGTGCCAGCAGTTTAGGCGGGGGGAGTTACAATGAGCAGTTCTTC.

The V and J genes are TRBV19 and TRBJ2-3, with D possibly matching TRBD2 (6 bases). V was cut by 5 bases and J by 2 bases, with 14 bases left in between. This CDR3 contains 15 residues. The germline V gene has CDR1 LNHDA and CDR2 SQIVND (reference sequence). Here the CDR3 reads CASSARLGPTDTQYF. The CDR3 nucleotides are TGTGCCAGTAGTGCCCGACTAGGGCCCACAGATACGCAGTATTTT.